These 19 T cell receptor beta chains originate from one sample sequenced in a study of T-cell memory formation after mild COVID-19 (dated by TCRdb to about 2021). The method behind the library was 5' RACE. For sequencing, an Illumina NovaSeq 6000 was employed. TCRdb reprocessing: public reads trimmed at Q25 with fastp, clones called with MiXCR, in-frame beta chains kept. One record per CDR3 amino acid sequence lists the most common genes and DNA. In this sample the table shows some 490,000 distinct CDR3 sequences, about 20% of which occur a single time. The ten largest clonotypes hold approximately 13% of the sample. Input material: PBMCs or a T cell subset sorted from them (not recorded which). The receptors derive from an adult woman who had mild COVID-19 (a few samples of this study predate the infection). The sample titles of this study are shuffled in the database, so cell type and time point are left out; the donor was told from shared clones.

This clonotype has more than one count but fewer than ten. The chain carries TRBV12-3 or TRBV12-4 and TRBJ2-3; 9 nucleotides agree with TRBD2. The CDR3 extends over 17 amino acids. Losses at the gene ends were 10 bases for V and 2 bases for J; bases not matched to a gene: 16. CDR3 protein: CAISSWLAGWATDTQYF. In nucleotides, the CDR3 is TGTGCCATCTCGTCGTGGCTAGCGGGATGGGCCACAGATACGCAGTATTTT.

The chain uses TRBV9 and TRBJ1-2; a possible D gene is TRBD1 (5 bases). The germline V gene has CDR1 SGDLS and CDR2 YYNGEE. V was clipped by 0 bases and J by 5 bases, with 23 bases between them. This CDR3 has 18 amino acids. CDR3 region: CASSVVLGLGPDMYGYTF. DNA of the CDR3: TGTGCCAGCAGCGTAGTTCTCGGTTTGGGGCCGGACATGTATGGCTACACCTTC.

The V and J genes are TRBV7-3 and TRBJ2-3; 13 bases align to TRBD2. V lost 5 bases and J lost 4; bases outside the gene matches: 6. The CDR3 totals 16 residues. Germline V gives CDR1 SGHTA, CDR2 FQGTGA. The CDR3 is CASSTGLAGESDTQYF. The DNA of the CDR3 is TGTGCCAGCAGCACTGGACTAGCGGGAGAATCAGATACGCAGTATTTT.

This clonotype was detected only a few times. The chain carries TRBV12-3 or TRBV12-4 and TRBJ1-3; no clear D. The V and J ends lost 3 bases and 3 bases respectively, with 9 bases between them. The CDR3 consists of 14 residues. CDR3 sequence reads: CASSLRTVGNTIYF. Here the CDR3 DNA reads TGTGCCAGCAGTTTGAGGACTGTTGGAAACACCATATATTTT.

This clonotype was detected a few times. The chain links TRBV4-2 to TRBJ2-6; perhaps D is TRBD1 or TRBD2 (6 bases each). Germline lookup yields CDR1 LGHNA and CDR2 YNFKEQ. V lost 2 bases and J 0 bases, leaving 20 bases between the germline ends. The CDR3 length is 20 residues. The CDR3 here is CASSQTSTGGVFSGANVLTF. Written as DNA, the CDR3 is TGTGCCAGCAGCCAAACCTCGACAGGCGGGGTGTTCTCTGGGGCCAACGTCCTGACTTTC.

This clonotype was counted between two and nine times. The chain uses TRBV5-5 and TRBJ1-5; D is possibly TRBD1 (6 bases). This CDR3 has 19 residues. The ends were cut back, 0 bases at V and 0 bases at J, with 19 bases in the middle. Germline CDR1 is SGHKS and CDR2 is YYEKEE (reference sequence). DNA for the CDR3: TGTGCCAGCAGCTTGGAGGGCTTGACAGGAGGGACTAGCAATCAGCCCCAGCATTTT. This gives the protein CASSLEGLTGGTSNQPQHF.

This clonotype was observed a few times. J is TRBJ1-2 and V is TRBV27; 10 nucleotides match TRBD1. V dropped 7 bases and J dropped 4; count of bases not matched to a gene: 9. The germline V gene encodes CDR1 MNHEY and CDR2 SMNVEV (reference sequence). The CDR3 totals 15 residues. The CDR3 is CASTLRGTGVYGYTF. DNA for the CDR3: TGTGCCAGCACCCTAAGGGGGACAGGGGTCTATGGCTACACCTTC.

The gene calls are TRBV6-6 and TRBJ1-1, with D hard to call. The CDR3 runs 12 residues. With 2 bases removed from V and 8 bases from J, the gap between germline ends came to 9 bases. Germline V CDR1 and CDR2: MNHNY, SVGAGI (reference sequence). The CDR3 DNA follows: TGTGCCAGCAGTTACCAAGTAGGGGAAGCTTTCTTT. It specifies CASSYQVGEAFF.

This clonotype turned up a few times. The rearrangement links TRBV5-1 to TRBJ2-1, with 8 positions matching TRBD2. Germline V gene lookup returns CDR1 SGHRS and CDR2 YFSETQ. V was clipped by 3 bases and J by 7 bases; unmatched bases: 6. This CDR3 has 14 residues. CDR3 sequence: CASSSRLASNEQFF. CDR3 nucleotide sequence: TGCGCCAGCAGCTCAAGACTAGCGTCTAATGAGCAGTTCTTC.

The gene calls are TRBV3-1 and TRBJ2-3; 14 nucleotides agree with TRBD2. The junction had 3 bases not matched to a gene; V was cut back by 4 bases and J by 0 bases. The length of the CDR3 is 17 residues. Germline assignment: CDR1 LGHDT and CDR2 YNNKEL (reference sequence). CDR3 DNA: TGTGCCAGCAGCCGGACTAGCGGGGGGTCTAGCACAGATACGCAGTATTTT. Its translation is CASSRTSGGSSTDTQYF.

The chain employs TRBV7-2 and TRBJ1-2; D is undetermined. This CDR3 is 16 amino acids long. The V end lost 4 bases, the J end lost 0 bases, and 15 bases lay between the germline ends. Germline CDR1 reads SGHTA; CDR2 reads FQGNSA. CDR3 in DNA: TGTGCCAGCAGCTCGGCCATGGGTGGAGCTAACTATGGCTACACCTTC. Its translation is CASSSAMGGANYGYTF.

This clonotype was observed a handful of times. This chain links TRBV5-1 with TRBJ2-1; TRBD2 matches at 15 bases. The ends lost 0 bases at V and 2 bases at J; junction bases unmatched: 6. The CDR3 runs to 19 residues. Germline lookup yields CDR1 SGHRS and CDR2 YFSETQ. The chain's CDR3 is CASSLVGTSGGSPYNEQFF. The CDR3, as DNA: TGCGCCAGCAGCTTGGTTGGGACTAGCGGGGGGTCGCCCTACAATGAGCAGTTCTTC.

This clonotype occurred a few times. This chain connects TRBV6-5 to TRBJ1-1; tentative D call: TRBD1 (5 bases). This CDR3 is built from 13 residues. Germline assignment: CDR1 MNHEY and CDR2 SVGAGI. V lost 7 bases, J lost 2 bases, and 11 bases lay in between. The CDR3 sequence: CASTQGVNTEAFF. For the CDR3, the DNA is TGTGCCAGCACCCAGGGAGTTAACACTGAAGCTTTCTTT.

V is TRBV7-2 and J is TRBJ2-2; unclear D gene. Trimming shortened V by 3 bases and J by 6 bases, and 17 bases separated the two germline ends. The CDR3 is 16 residues long. Germline-derived CDR1 and CDR2 are SGHTA and FQGNSA. The CDR3 region is CASSFYLDFNAGELFF. In DNA, the CDR3 is TGTGCCAGCAGCTTCTACCTGGATTTTAATGCCGGGGAGCTGTTTTTT.

The rearrangement links TRBV19 to TRBJ2-7, with 11 bases lining up with TRBD2. The trim removed 10 bases at V and 6 bases at J, leaving 11 bases unmatched. CDR3 length: 14 residues. Germline CDR1 is LNHDA and CDR2 is SQIVND (reference sequence). CDR3 amino acids: CATTVTGTSGEQYF. As DNA, the CDR3 is TGTGCCACCACAGTAACCGGGACTAGCGGCGAGCAGTACTTC.

This clonotype was counted a few times. This sequence joins TRBV28 and TRBJ2-3; a weak D match, TRBD2 (6 bases). The CDR3 has 15 residues. Trimming removed 8 bases from V and 0 bases from J, with 15 bases in between. Germline V CDR1 and CDR2: MDHEN, SYDVKM. The CDR3 coding sequence is TGTGCCAGCGGGGGAGGCTCGCCTAGCACAGATACGCAGTATTTT. Translated, it gives CASGGGSPSTDTQYF.

This clonotype came up a few times. This chain links TRBV12-3 or TRBV12-4 with TRBJ2-2, with D possibly matching TRBD1 (5 bases). The CDR3 is 16 amino acids. With 2 bases removed from V and 4 bases from J, the gap between germline ends came to 14 bases. The CDR3 bases are TGTGCCAGCAGTTTATTCCTCCGTGGGGCCACCGGGGAGCTGTTTTTT. This translates into CASSLFLRGATGELFF.

This clonotype was detected a few times. The V and J genes are TRBV13 and TRBJ2-7, with 12 positions matching TRBD2. The junction had 3 bases not matched to a gene; V was cut back by 3 bases and J by 0 bases. From germline, CDR1 is PRHDT and CDR2 FYEKMQ (reference sequence). The CDR3 loop spans 16 amino acids. This CDR3 reads CASSLLAGGSSYEQYF. DNA of the CDR3: TGTGCCAGCAGCTTGCTAGCGGGGGGGTCCTCCTACGAGCAGTACTTC.

This clonotype has only a few counts. V usage is TRBV20-1 and J usage is TRBJ2-7; TRBD1 agrees at 7 bases. The CDR3 covers 14 residues. Trimming removed 6 bases from V and 2 bases from J; junction bases left unmatched: 10. CDR1 and CDR2 from the germline V gene are DFQATT and SNEGSKA (reference sequence). The CDR3: CSAIKQGSPYEQYF. The DNA of the CDR3 is TGCAGTGCGATAAAACAGGGGTCCCCCTACGAGCAGTACTTC.